What follows are 28 T cell receptor beta chains derived from one specimen sequenced in a study of tumor-infiltrating lymphocytes in primary liver carcinoma (TCRdb year 2017). Total RNA and DNA were co-extracted without cell sorting from approximately 20-30 mg of bulk tissue using the AllPrep DNA/RNA mini kit. Instrument on record: Illumina HiSeq 2500. TCRbeta-specific cDNA was reverse-transcribed from about 0.45 ug total RNA using a constant-region primer and ProtoScript II reverse transcriptase. TCRbeta libraries were built with three nested multiplex PCR rounds, a slightly modified ARM-PCR procedure. The first two PCR rounds used multiplex TRBV1-TRBV30 forward primers with a Cbeta reverse primer, each for about 10 cycles. TCRdb applied fastp at Q25 and MiXCR to the public reads, then kept only in-frame beta chains. Under each unique CDR3 protein, matching rows form one entry showing the most common genes and DNA. Within this sample are tens of thousands of distinct CDR3 sequences, with roughly 73% of them counted one time only. The ten largest clones add up to 19% of the sample.

Sequences were obtained from liver tumor tissue from sampling region 2. The cell subset or site label corresponds to: tumor region T2, inferior pole. The receptor set was obtained from a man aged 35 to 55 with primary liver carcinoma and hepatitis B virus infection.

This clonotype appeared once. A much larger clone differs by one base, so this may be a read error. The chain uses TRBV6-5 and TRBJ2-3; 8 bases are a match to TRBD1. The CDR3 is made up of 15 amino acids. Per the germline V gene, CDR1 is MNHEY and CDR2 is SVGAGI. The DNA for the CDR3 is TGTACCAGCAGAACCCCAAGGACAGGGTTAGATACGCAGTATTTT. It encodes CTSRTPRTGLDTQYF.

About this clonotype itself: An end of the junction differs from the germline gene, which may be a read error. V usage is TRBV5-1 and J usage is TRBJ2-1; D is perhaps TRBD1 (5 bases). The CDR3 is 13 amino acids. CDR1 and CDR2 (germline): SGHRS, YFSETQ. This CDR3 reads CANSLSGLNEQFF. CDR3 coding DNA: TGCGCCAACAGCTTGTCAGGGTTGAATGAGCAATTCTTC.

About this clonotype: The junction and the germline gene differ at one end; a read error may be behind it. This rearrangement joins TRBV5-4 to TRBJ1-5; D not resolved. CDR1 is SGHNT and CDR2 is YYREEE in the germline V gene (reference sequence). The CDR3 runs 14 residues. CDR3 bases: TGTGCCAGCAGCTTGGGAGGAAGCAATCTGCCCCAGCATTTT. Translated: CASSLGGSNLPQHF.

This sequence joins TRBV30 and TRBJ2-7, with D possibly being TRBD1 (7 bases). In germline, CDR1 is GTSNPN, CDR2 SVGIG (reference sequence). This CDR3 is 16 amino acids long. Between the trimmed V and J ends, which lost 2 bases and 7 bases, there was a span of 24 bases. CDR3 sequence: CAWSLATRDRLYEQYF. For the CDR3, the DNA is TGTGCCTGGAGTCTAGCGACCCGGGACAGACTTTATGAGCAGTACTTC. Full variable domain (remainder filled in from reference TRBV30 and TRBJ2-7): SQTIHQWPATLVQPVGSPLSLECTVEGTSNPNLYWYRQAAGRGLQLLFYSVGIGQISSEVPQNLSASRPQDRQFILSSKKLLLSDSGFYLCAWSLATRDRLYEQYFGPGTRLTVT.

The CDR3 sequence: CASISGGEGQETQYF. The CDR3, as DNA: TGTGCCAGCATTTCCGGGGGGGAAGGGCAAGAGACCCAGTACTTC. The V and J genes are TRBV28 and TRBJ2-5; 8 nucleotides agree with TRBD2. Germline-derived CDR1 and CDR2 are MDHEN and SYDVKM. The ends lost 7 bases at V and 2 bases at J; junction bases unmatched: 9. CDR3 length: 15 amino acids.

This clonotype is labeled medium-sized. One end of the junction is discordant with germline, which a read error may explain. This chain joins TRBV4-3 and TRBJ2-7, with D tentatively TRBD1 (5 bases). CDR1 and CDR2 from the germline V gene are LGHNA and YSLEER. This CDR3 is built from 17 residues. CDR3 region: CASSQEVTGRISHEQYF. The DNA of the CDR3 is TGCGCCAGCAGCCAAGAGGTCACAGGTCGAATCTCCCACGAGCAGTACTTC.

About this clonotype itself: The conserved phenylalanine or tryptophan is not found at the CDR3 terminus, so this likely reflects a read error. V is TRBV11-2 and J is TRBJ2-5; a weak D match, TRBD2 (6 bases). The CDR3 extends over 15 amino acids. Germline assignment: CDR1 SGHAT and CDR2 FQNNGV. DNA of the CDR3: TGTGACAGCAGCTTAACCCCCCATGACGGGGGGACCCAGTACATC. It is translated as CDSSLTPHDGGTQYI.

As to this clonotype: The missing conserved phenylalanine or tryptophan at the end of this CDR3 makes a read error likely. Written as DNA, the CDR3 is TGCAACGTACTAACTAGCGCAGAGACCCAGTACCTC. Encoded protein: CNVLTSAETQYL. The rearrangement joins TRBV29-1 to TRBJ2-5; 7 bases are a match to TRBD2. Germline lookup yields CDR1 SQVTM and CDR2 ANQGSEA. This CDR3 comprises 12 residues.

Details on this clonotype: This may be a read error: a much more frequent sequence differs by one nucleotide. The V and J genes are TRBV18 and TRBJ2-7; 8 nucleotides match TRBD1. With 7 bases clipped from V and 5 bases from J, the junction kept 16 bases outside the gene matches. The CDR3 has 16 amino acids. The germline V gene encodes CDR1 KGHSH and CDR2 LQKENI. CDR3 DNA sequence: TGTGCCAGCTTACCCAAGACAGGGGTCCTTAGGGACGAGCAGTACTTC. Translated: CASLPKTGVLRDEQYF.

Of note for this clonotype: One end of the junction fails to match germline, which may point to a read error. The chain combines TRBV29-1 with TRBJ2-5; the D gene is possibly TRBD2 (6 bases). Germline V gives CDR1 SQVTM, CDR2 ANQGSEA. The CDR3 covers 13 residues. The CDR3 bases are TGCAGCTCATCAGTGGAGGGCCAAGAGACCCAGTATTTC. Its translation: CSSSVEGQETQYF.

V and J are TRBV10-2 and TRBJ2-7; D unclear. In germline, CDR1 is WSHSY, CDR2 SAAADI. The CDR3 contains 11 residues. V was clipped by 7 bases and J by 4 bases, with 8 bases between them. This CDR3 reads CASMAHYEQYF. In DNA form, the CDR3 reads TGCGCCAGCATGGCCCATTACGAGCAGTACTTC.

This clonotype was found a few times. Mismatch with germline at one junction end may stem from a read error. The rearrangement joins TRBV7-7 to TRBJ2-3; D uncertain. Germline assignment: CDR1 SSHAT and CDR2 FNYEAQ (reference sequence). The CDR3 totals 15 residues. The CDR3 bases are TGTGCTAGCAGCCGAGGCCAGGAACACACAGATACGCAGTATTTT. As protein: CASSRGQEHTDTQYF. Complete variable domain (other parts from reference TRBV7-7 and TRBJ2-3): GAGVSQSPRYKVTKRGQDVTLRCDPISSHATLYWYQQALGQGPEFLTYFNYEAQPDKSGLPSDRFSAERPEGSISTLTIQRTEQRDSAMYRCASSRGQEHTDTQYFGPGTRLTVL.

The chain joins TRBV11-1 to TRBJ2-1; possible D gene TRBD1, 6 bases. Trimming removed 3 bases from V and 4 bases from J, with 16 bases in between. There are 16 residues in the CDR3. The germline CDR1 and CDR2 sequences are SGHAT and FQDESV (reference sequence). The CDR3 DNA reads as TGTGCCAGCAGCTTGGGACATGTCAGCTCTTACAATGAGCAGTTCTTC. Its translation is CASSLGHVSSYNEQFF.

A word on this clonotype: Here the CDR3 omits its conserved ending phenylalanine or tryptophan, so a read error is the likely source. The rearrangement links TRBV6-6 to TRBJ1-1, with 7 bases that match TRBD1. This CDR3 has 13 residues. Germline V gene data show CDR1 as MNHNY and CDR2 as SVGAGI (reference sequence). Trimming cost V 5 bases and J 5 bases; bases outside gene matches: 5. CDR3 sequence: CASSTGETTEAFI. The CDR3 nucleotides read TGTGCCAGCAGTACAGGGGAGACTACTGAAGCTTTCATT.

This clonotype was found once. A read error may produce the germline difference seen at one junction end. J is TRBJ1-1 and V is TRBV29-1; D not certain. There are 15 residues in the CDR3. Germline assignment: CDR1 SQVTM and CDR2 ANQGSEA. The CDR3 sequence: CSVGAAWGMNTEASF. The CDR3 DNA follows: TGCAGCGTCGGCGCAGCGTGGGGTATGAACACTGAAGCTTCCTTT.

The chain couples TRBV28 to TRBJ2-7; D is unclear. Germline V gene data show CDR1 as MDHEN and CDR2 as SYDVKM. CDR3 length equals 15 residues. CDR3 amino acids: CGNSSYSRSSYEQYF. CDR3 coding DNA: TGTGGCAACAGTTCTTACTCGAGGAGCTCCTACGAGCAGTACTTC.

With regard to this clonotype: At one of its ends the junction is not consistent with the germline gene, which may arise from a read error. The rearrangement links TRBV29-1 to TRBJ2-2, with 7 bases fitting TRBD1. Germline CDR1 reads SQVTM; CDR2 reads ANQGSEA. The CDR3 sequence is 14 residues long. CDR3 loop: CSVLGPGPTGEMLF. The CDR3 DNA follows: TGCAGCGTCCTCGGTCCGGGACCCACAGGGGAGATGCTTTTT.

Concerning this clonotype itself: The CDR3 ends on some other residue instead of the conserved phenylalanine or tryptophan, so this is likely a read error. The chain recombines TRBV11-1 with TRBJ2-4, with 11 bases fitting TRBD2. Germline lookup yields CDR1 SGHAT and CDR2 FQDESV (reference sequence). This CDR3 is 17 amino acids long. The DNA for the CDR3 is TGTCCTAGCAGCTTTCCCGGGACTAGCGGAACCAAAAACAGTCAGTACTCC. Its translation is CPSSFPGTSGTKNSQYS.

In this sample, this clonotype turned up a few times. Compared with germline, one end of the junction differs, possibly owing to a read error. V and J are TRBV28 and TRBJ2-4; D gene unclear. Looked up from germline, CDR1 is MDHEN and CDR2 is SYDVKM. CDR3 size: 16 residues. CDR3 DNA sequence: TGTGCCAGCAGTACATACCCGGCCAAGGCCAAAAACATTCAGCACTTC. Protein product: CASSTYPAKAKNIQHF.

This clonotype was seen once. Since the CDR3 does not end with the conserved phenylalanine or tryptophan, this likely comes from a read error. The V call is TRBV12-3 or TRBV12-4, the J call TRBJ2-5; a weak D match, TRBD1 (8 bases). The CDR3 covers 13 residues. For the CDR3, the DNA is TGTACCAGCAGCCGAAGCGGGACAGGGACCCAGTACATC. It specifies CTSSRSGTGTQYI.

This clonotype has ten or more counts. The chain is built from TRBV6-2 or TRBV6-3 and TRBJ2-5; 10 positions match TRBD2. The CDR3 is 14 residues long. V lost 2 bases to trimming and J lost 9 bases; unmatched junction nucleotides: 6. The germline V gene has CDR1 MNHEY and CDR2 SVGEGT. Here the CDR3 DNA reads TGTGCCAGCAGTTACCCACTAGCGGGAAGTCCCCAGTACTTC. Amino acid sequence: CASSYPLAGSPQYF.

Points on this clonotype: The conserved phenylalanine or tryptophan is not found at the CDR3 terminus, so this likely reflects a read error. The chain is built from TRBV6-2 or TRBV6-3 and TRBJ1-5, with no clear D. Looked up from germline, CDR1 is MNHEY and CDR2 is SVGEGT. The CDR3 extends over 15 amino acids. V lost 8 bases to trimming and J lost 5 bases, with 19 bases between them. DNA for the CDR3: TGTGCCAGCGGTAGGGTCTACAGTGAGGATCAGCCCCAGCATTTG. This codes for CASGRVYSEDQPQHL.

On this clonotype: Germline is not matched at one junction end, which may reflect a read error. The chain is built from TRBV2 and TRBJ2-2; 13 nucleotides line up with TRBD2. There are 16 residues in the CDR3. The germline CDR1 and CDR2 sequences are SNHLY and FYNNEI. CDR3 amino acids: CASSDRLAGGSGEPFF. The CDR3 nucleotides read TGTGCCAGCAGTGATCGACTAGCGGGAGGATCCGGGGAGCCGTTTTTT.

V gene TRBV11-2 combines with J gene TRBJ2-6; possible D gene TRBD1, 6 bases. V lost 5 bases and J lost 0, with 26 bases in between. CDR1 SGHAT and CDR2 FQNNGV come from the germline V gene. This CDR3 contains 21 residues. The DNA for the CDR3 is TGTGCCAGCAGCATGAGGGGACGCAGGGGCATTTCCCTCTCTGGGGCCAACGTCCTGACTTTC. It is translated as CASSMRGRRGISLSGANVLTF.

With respect to this clonotype: The conserved phenylalanine or tryptophan is not found at the CDR3 terminus, so this likely reflects a read error. This chain links TRBV5-4 with TRBJ1-1; weak D call: TRBD1 (6 bases). The germline CDR1 and CDR2 sequences are SGHNT and YYREEE (reference sequence). The length of the CDR3 is 14 residues. The CDR3 DNA reads TGTGCCAGGAGCTTGAAAGGGGGGACCACTGAAGCTTTCTAT. Protein sequence: CARSLKGGTTEAFY.

As to this clonotype: One end of the junction varies from germline; a read error may be responsible. The chain recombines TRBV29-1 with TRBJ1-5; D ambiguous. The germline gives CDR1 SQVTM, CDR2 ANQGSEA. This CDR3 spans 13 amino acids. The DNA for the CDR3 is TGCAGCGTTGTCGGGCAGATCCATCAGCCCCAGCATTTC. Translated: CSVVGQIHQPQHF.

This clonotype was found once. An end of the junction does not agree with germline; a read error may underlie this. The chain has TRBV11-3 and TRBJ2-1; D remains ambiguous. Germline V gene data show CDR1 as SGHNT and CDR2 as YENEEA. This CDR3 contains 12 residues. DNA of the CDR3: TGTGCCTGCGGCTTAAATGCCAATGGGCAGTTCTTC. Encoded protein: CACGLNANGQFF.

Concerning this clonotype itself: At one end the junction does not follow the germline gene, possibly because of a read error. The chain links TRBV4-2 to TRBJ1-4; no reliable D call. The CDR3 has 13 residues. CDR1 is LGHNA and CDR2 is YNFKEQ in the germline V gene. CDR3: CASSQPYREKLFF. CDR3 bases: TGTGCCAGTAGCCAGCCCTACCGTGAAAAACTATTTTTT.